This entry lists 16 T cell receptor beta chains sequenced from one sample in a study. Amplification of TRBV12-4/TRBJ1-2 clonotypes used adaptor-ligated barcode primers. Each CDR3 protein gets one entry after TCRdb re-called the multiplex PCR reads with MiXCR. The table has around 2,600 distinct CDR3 sequences, about 4.6% seen once; the top ten hold roughly 10%. The source material was naive CD4+ T cells sorted from blood. The subset here: naive CD4+ T cells, CD4+CD45RA+CD25-. Every receptor here comes from a female donor with breast cancer.

This clonotype has more than one count but fewer than ten. This may be a read error: a much more frequent sequence differs by one nucleotide. In nucleotides, the CDR3 is TGTGCCAGCAGTCCGGGACAGGGGAACTATGGCTACACCTTC. Translated: CASSPGQGNYGYTF. The genes are TRBV12-3 or TRBV12-4 and TRBJ1-2; 10 nucleotides align to TRBD1. After removal of 5 bases from V and 2 bases from J, the junction contained 2 bases not matched to a gene. The CDR3 has 14 residues.

By frequency in the sample, this clonotype is medium-sized. The V gene is TRBV12-3 or TRBV12-4, the J gene TRBJ1-2; 7 bases are shared with TRBD1. The CDR3 has 14 residues. With 3 bases clipped from V and 5 bases from J, the junction kept 6 bases outside the gene matches. As DNA, the CDR3 is TGTGCCAGCAGTTTTGGGACAGAGAATTATGGCTACACCTTC. It translates to CASSFGTENYGYTF.

Relative to its sample, this clonotype is medium-sized. The chain recombines TRBV12-3 or TRBV12-4 with TRBJ1-2; TRBD1 might be the D (5 bases). Trimming stripped 7 bases from V and 2 bases from J, with 14 bases between. There are 14 residues in the CDR3. CDR3 sequence reads: CASTPRKGNYGYTF. For the CDR3, the DNA is TGTGCCAGCACCCCAAGGAAGGGGAACTATGGCTACACCTTC.

This clonotype is labeled as medium-sized. The rearrangement joins TRBV12-3 or TRBV12-4 to TRBJ1-2; D gene unclear. The CDR3 is 13 residues long. The V end lost 2 bases, the J end lost 4 bases, and 8 bases lay between the germline ends. In DNA form, the CDR3 reads TGTGCCAGCAGTTTATTCGAGGGCTATGGCTACACCTTC. Amino acid sequence: CASSLFEGYGYTF.

The rearrangement joins TRBV12-3 or TRBV12-4 to TRBJ1-2; a possible D gene is TRBD1 (6 bases). Trimming cost V 5 bases and J 1 base, with 8 bases left between them. This CDR3 is 13 amino acids long. CDR3 sequence (DNA): TGTGCCAGCAGTACAGGGTTTAACTATGGCTACACCTTC. Its protein product is CASSTGFNYGYTF.

By frequency in the sample, this clonotype is medium-sized. The chain links TRBV12-3 or TRBV12-4 to TRBJ1-2; D is undetermined. The CDR3 is 15 residues long. Trimming pared 1 base from V and 7 bases from J, leaving 16 bases between. The CDR3 loop is CASSLELIGGLGYTF. The CDR3 DNA reads TGTGCCAGCAGTTTAGAACTCATAGGCGGGCTTGGCTACACCTTC.

This clonotype is classed as medium-sized. The rearrangement joins TRBV12-3 or TRBV12-4 to TRBJ1-2; perhaps TRBD1 as D (6 bases). Trimming cost V 5 bases and J 1 base, with 11 bases left between them. The CDR3 extends over 14 amino acids. The CDR3 spells CASSRSDSNYGYTF. The CDR3 nucleotides are TGTGCCAGCAGTCGCTCGGACAGTAACTATGGCTACACCTTC.

By its share, this clonotype is medium-sized. CDR3: CASSLDGLYGYTF. The CDR3 nucleotides are TGTGCCAGCAGTTTAGATGGTCTCTATGGCTACACCTTC. J is TRBJ1-2 and V is TRBV12-3 or TRBV12-4; D not resolved. CDR3 length equals 13 residues. Trimming stripped 1 base from V and 4 bases from J, with 7 bases between.

This clonotype is labeled medium-sized. This chain links TRBV12-3 or TRBV12-4 with TRBJ1-2; D not resolved. The CDR3 loop spans 13 amino acids. Trimming stripped 3 bases from V and 6 bases from J, with 11 bases between. The CDR3 DNA reads TGTGCCAGCAGTTTTGGTCAGATTGATGGCTACACCTTC. As protein: CASSFGQIDGYTF.

Sample share makes this clonotype medium-sized. The V call is TRBV12-3 or TRBV12-4, the J call TRBJ1-2; possible D gene TRBD1, 5 bases. The CDR3 spans 14 residues. Trimming left V 7 bases short and J 4 bases short, with 16 bases between. In DNA form, the CDR3 reads TGTGCCAGCACTGCACACCGAAGGGGCTATGGCTACACCTTC. This codes for CASTAHRRGYGYTF.

The chain carries TRBV12-3 or TRBV12-4 and TRBJ1-2; D may be TRBD1 (5 bases). This CDR3 is 13 amino acids long. Trimming pared 5 bases from V and 5 bases from J, leaving 12 bases between. DNA of the CDR3: TGTGCCAGCAGTCCTCAGGGAACTTATGGCTACACCTTC. Amino acids: CASSPQGTYGYTF.

This clonotype is labeled as medium-sized (0.01 to 0.1%). This chain connects TRBV12-3 or TRBV12-4 to TRBJ1-2, with D possibly matching TRBD1 (5 bases). Trimming took off 6 bases at V and 4 bases at J, with 12 bases between the two ends. The CDR3 consists of 13 residues. CDR3 bases: TGTGCCAGCAGCAACAGGTCCAGCTATGGCTACACCTTC. Protein product: CASSNRSSYGYTF.

This clonotype has a count of ten or more. The chain combines TRBV12-3 or TRBV12-4 with TRBJ1-2; D gene ambiguous. This CDR3 spans 15 amino acids. V lost 1 base to trimming and J lost 0 bases, with 9 bases between them. The CDR3 region is CASSLVGQANYGYTF. The CDR3 DNA follows: TGTGCCAGCAGTTTAGTTGGCCAGGCTAACTATGGCTACACCTTC.

Sample share makes this clonotype medium-sized. The chain carries TRBV12-3 or TRBV12-4 and TRBJ1-2; no definite D call. Deletions cut 3 bases from V and 4 bases from J, with 9 bases between. CDR3 length: 13 amino acids. The CDR3 sequence is CASSLKVSYGYTF. In DNA form, the CDR3 reads TGTGCCAGCAGTTTGAAGGTTTCCTATGGCTACACCTTC.

This clonotype is labeled large. This rearrangement joins TRBV12-3 or TRBV12-4 to TRBJ1-2; D gene uncertain. The V end was cut by 1 base, the J end by 7 bases, with 10 bases between. The CDR3 extends over 13 amino acids. In DNA form, the CDR3 reads TGTGCCAGCAGTTTAGTCGGCCTGGGTGGCTACACCTTC. Translation: CASSLVGLGGYTF.

In its sample, this clonotype ranks as medium-sized. The chain has TRBV12-3 or TRBV12-4 and TRBJ1-2; D is possibly TRBD1 (5 bases). CDR3 length: 17 amino acids. V was pared by 6 bases and J by 2 bases, with 22 bases between. Here the CDR3 reads CASRPSGTPGRNYGYTF. DNA for the CDR3: TGTGCCAGCAGACCATCAGGGACGCCCGGAAGGAACTATGGCTACACCTTC.